A single sample is the source of the 15 T cell receptor beta chains below, sequenced in a study of T cells after yellow fever vaccination. TCRdb called the 5' RACE reads again in MiXCR, with one record for every CDR3 protein. This table holds about 500,000 distinct CDR3 sequences, approximately 16% found once. The material was PBMCs, obtained less than 6 days after the first yellow fever vaccination. The receptor source for this set is a man between 18 and 35 years old who received the YFV17D yellow fever vaccine.

Of note for this clonotype: This CDR3 fails to terminate in the conserved phenylalanine or tryptophan, so it likely reflects a read error. The V gene is TRBV5-1, the J gene TRBJ2-1, with D possibly matching TRBD2 (7 bases). The CDR3 is 15 amino acids. V was pared by 4 bases and J by 6 bases, with 17 bases between. In germline, CDR1 is SGHRS, CDR2 YFSETQ. CDR3 residues: CASSPAPGGSNEQFS. In nucleotides, the CDR3 is TGCGCCAGCAGCCCGGCCCCGGGGGGCTCCAATGAGCAGTTCTCC.

The rearrangement joins TRBV6-5 to TRBJ2-1; D uncertain. Per germline, CDR1 MNHEY and CDR2 SVGAGI. The CDR3 length is 13 residues. V lost 2 bases and J 5 bases, leaving 7 bases between the germline ends. The CDR3 DNA sequence: TGTGCCAGCAGTTACACCAGAAACAATGAGCAGTTCTTC. This sequence encodes CASSYTRNNEQFF.

The chain combines TRBV6-2 or TRBV6-3 with TRBJ2-6; D possibly matches TRBD1 or TRBD2 (5 bases each). The CDR3 runs 18 residues. V was cut by 4 bases and J by 4 bases, with 20 bases left in between. CDR1 and CDR2 (germline): MNHEY, SVGEGT. The CDR3 loop is CASSWSWTQRVGANVLTF. Written as DNA, the CDR3 is TGTGCCAGCAGTTGGTCTTGGACACAGAGGGTGGGGGCCAACGTCCTGACTTTC.

The chain employs TRBV11-1 and TRBJ2-3, with 12 bases fitting TRBD2. Trimming took 2 bases from V and 1 from J; bases not matched to a gene: 7. The CDR3 loop spans 18 amino acids. Germline assignment: CDR1 SGHAT and CDR2 FQDESV (reference sequence). CDR3 protein: CASSLSSGGAGGTDTQYF. CDR3 bases: TGTGCCAGCAGCTTATCTAGCGGGGGGGCTGGGGGCACAGATACGCAGTATTTT.

The chain is built from TRBV11-2 and TRBJ2-5; D might be TRBD1 (6 bases). This CDR3 region has 14 residues. V shed 3 bases and J shed 4 bases, with 12 bases lying between them. Germline V gene data show CDR1 as SGHAT and CDR2 as FQNNGV. CDR3 amino acids: CASSFLQGLETQYF. The CDR3 bases are TGTGCCAGCAGCTTCCTGCAGGGGTTAGAGACCCAGTACTTC.

The genes are TRBV12-3 or TRBV12-4 and TRBJ1-3; 8 bases align to TRBD1. Unmatched junction bases numbered 4, after V lost 6 bases and J lost 0 bases. The length of the CDR3 is 15 residues. The CDR3 DNA reads TGTGCCAGCAGCCTCACAGGGGGCTCTGGAAACACCATATATTTT. Encoded protein: CASSLTGGSGNTIYF.

The genes are TRBV12-3 or TRBV12-4 and TRBJ2-3, with D unclear. Trimming left V 6 bases short and J 1 base short, with 8 bases between. The CDR3 runs 13 residues. CDR3 loop: CASRTGRTDTQYF. The DNA of the CDR3 is TGTGCCAGCAGAACGGGCCGCACAGATACGCAGTATTTT.

V usage is TRBV18 and J usage is TRBJ1-4; D not resolved. The CDR3 has 15 amino acids. Germline CDR1 and CDR2: KGHSH and LQKENI. Trimming took off 0 bases at V and 6 bases at J, with 11 bases between the two ends. The CDR3 bases are TGTGCCAGCTCACCACCTTCGGGGTCGGATGAAAAACTGTTTTTT. This translates into CASSPPSGSDEKLFF.

This clonotype was picked up a small number of times. V and J are TRBV9 and TRBJ2-1; tentatively, D is TRBD2 (9 bases). With 7 bases removed from V and 4 bases from J, the gap between germline ends came to 15 bases. The CDR3 covers 14 residues. Germline V gene data show CDR1 as SGDLS and CDR2 as YYNGEE. The CDR3 DNA is TGTGCCAGCCAGGGGGCGGGGGGGTACAATGAGCAGTTCTTC. This gives the protein CASQGAGGYNEQFF.

The chain recombines TRBV20-1 with TRBJ2-1; 7 bases align to TRBD2. The junction had 3 bases not matched to a gene; V was cut back by 0 bases and J by 1 base. This CDR3 is built from 15 residues. Per germline, CDR1 DFQATT and CDR2 SNEGSKA (reference sequence). This chain's CDR3 is CSARDARGSYNEQFF. The CDR3 DNA is TGCAGTGCTAGAGATGCGCGGGGGTCCTACAATGAGCAGTTCTTC.

The chain combines TRBV18 with TRBJ1-3; D remains unclear. Germline assignment: CDR1 KGHSH and CDR2 LQKENI. Trimming removed 4 bases at V and 4 bases at J, with 20 bases between. This CDR3 contains 17 residues. The CDR3 nucleotides are TGTGCCAGCTCACACAATCCGGGAGACGACGGCGGAAACACCATATATTTT. Translation gives CASSHNPGDDGGNTIYF.

This chain joins TRBV15 and TRBJ1-1; a possible D gene is TRBD1 (6 bases). Germline CDR1 and CDR2: LNHNV and YYDKDF (reference sequence). V lost 6 bases, J lost 4 bases, and 18 bases lay in between. The CDR3 sequence is 15 residues long. CDR3 sequence: CATRKRNRDATEAFF. The CDR3 DNA is TGTGCCACCAGGAAACGGAACAGGGATGCCACTGAAGCTTTCTTT.

V gene TRBV20-1 combines with J gene TRBJ1-5, with a weak D call TRBD1 (5 bases). Germline-derived CDR1 and CDR2 are DFQATT and SNEGSKA (reference sequence). Trimming took off 2 bases at V and 0 bases at J, with 17 bases between the two ends. This CDR3 region has 17 residues. The CDR3 nucleotides are TGCAGTGCTAGATTCGGGGCACGAATCTATAGCAATCAGCCCCAGCATTTT. Its translation: CSARFGARIYSNQPQHF.

This clonotype was seen a few times. This sequence joins TRBV7-9 and TRBJ2-2; D possibly corresponds to TRBD2 (5 bases). Germline assignment: CDR1 SEHNR and CDR2 FQNEAQ (reference sequence). The CDR3 length is 17 residues. Trimming removed 4 bases from V and 7 bases from J, with 22 bases in between. In DNA, the CDR3 is TGTGCCAGCAGCTCACTGACCCCTCAGACCGGGGTCGGGGAGCTGTTTTTT. It yields the protein CASSSLTPQTGVGELFF.

This clonotype was counted a few times. The CDR3 region has the DNA TGTGCCAGCAGTTACTCCGTTAACTATGGCTACACCTTC. Protein product: CASSYSVNYGYTF. The chain has TRBV6-5 and TRBJ1-2; D is uncertain. Looked up from germline, CDR1 is MNHEY and CDR2 is SVGAGI. The CDR3 consists of 13 residues. V lost 0 bases to trimming and J lost 1 base, with 3 bases between them.